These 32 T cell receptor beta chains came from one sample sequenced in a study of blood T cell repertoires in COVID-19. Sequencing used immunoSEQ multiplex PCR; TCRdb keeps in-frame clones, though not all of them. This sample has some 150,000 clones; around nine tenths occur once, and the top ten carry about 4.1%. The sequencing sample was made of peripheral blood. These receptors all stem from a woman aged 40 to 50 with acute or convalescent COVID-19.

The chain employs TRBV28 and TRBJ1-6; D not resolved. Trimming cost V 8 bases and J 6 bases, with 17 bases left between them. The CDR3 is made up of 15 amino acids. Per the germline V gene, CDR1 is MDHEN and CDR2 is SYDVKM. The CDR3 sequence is CASYSGDRFNSPLHF. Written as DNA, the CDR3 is TGTGCCAGCTACAGCGGAGACCGATTTAATTCACCCCTCCACTTT.

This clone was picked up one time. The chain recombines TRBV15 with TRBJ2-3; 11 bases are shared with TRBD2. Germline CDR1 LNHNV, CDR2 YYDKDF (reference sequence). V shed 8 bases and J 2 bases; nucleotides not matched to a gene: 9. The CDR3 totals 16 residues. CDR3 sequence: CATGTSGIFATDTQYF. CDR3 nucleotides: TGTGCCACCGGGACTAGCGGAATCTTTGCCACAGATACGCAGTATTTT.

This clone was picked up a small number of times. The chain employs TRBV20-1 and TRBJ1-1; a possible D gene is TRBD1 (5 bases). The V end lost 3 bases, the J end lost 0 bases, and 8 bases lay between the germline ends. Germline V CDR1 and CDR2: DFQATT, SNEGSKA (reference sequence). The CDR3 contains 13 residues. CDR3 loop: CSASPRVNTEAFF. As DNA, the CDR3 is TGCAGTGCTAGTCCCAGGGTGAACACTGAAGCTTTCTTT.

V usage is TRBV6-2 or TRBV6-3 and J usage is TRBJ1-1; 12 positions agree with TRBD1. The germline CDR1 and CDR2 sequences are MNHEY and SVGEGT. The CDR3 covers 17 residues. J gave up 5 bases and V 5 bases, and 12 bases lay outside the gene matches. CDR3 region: CASSTIAGTGGATEAFF. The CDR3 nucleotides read TGTGCCAGCAGTACTATCGCCGGGACAGGGGGCGCGACTGAAGCTTTCTTT.

CDR3 residues: CACKRVDGTNEKLFF. In DNA form, the CDR3 reads TGTGCCTGTAAGAGGGTTGATGGAACTAATGAAAAACTGTTTTTT. The chain joins TRBV30 to TRBJ1-4; D not certain. The CDR3 is 15 amino acids. CDR1 and CDR2 (germline): GTSNPN, SVGIG (reference sequence). The V end was cut by 6 bases, the J end by 1 base, with 15 bases between.

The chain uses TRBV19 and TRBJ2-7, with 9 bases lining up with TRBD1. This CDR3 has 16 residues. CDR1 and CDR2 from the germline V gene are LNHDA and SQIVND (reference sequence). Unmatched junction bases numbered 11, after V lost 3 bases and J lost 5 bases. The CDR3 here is CASSMTPGQGLHEQYF. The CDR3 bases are TGTGCCAGTAGTATGACACCGGGACAGGGACTCCACGAGCAGTACTTC.

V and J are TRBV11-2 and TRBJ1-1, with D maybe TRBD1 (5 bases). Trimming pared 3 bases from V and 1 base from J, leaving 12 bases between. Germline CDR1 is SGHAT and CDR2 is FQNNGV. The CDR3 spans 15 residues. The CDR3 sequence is CASSFSRGTNTEAFF. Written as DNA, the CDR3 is TGTGCCAGCAGCTTTTCGCGGGGGACGAACACTGAAGCTTTCTTT. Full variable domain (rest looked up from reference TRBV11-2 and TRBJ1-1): EAGVAQSPRYKIIEKRQSVAFWCNPISGHATLYWYQQILGQGPKLLIQFQNNGVVDDSQLPKDRFSAERLKGVDSTLKIQPAKLEDSAVYLCASSFSRGTNTEAFFGQGTRLTVV.

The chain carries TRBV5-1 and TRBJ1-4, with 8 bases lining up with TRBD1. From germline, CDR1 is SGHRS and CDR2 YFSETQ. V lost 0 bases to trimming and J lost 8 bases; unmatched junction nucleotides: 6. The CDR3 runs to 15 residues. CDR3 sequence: CASSLVTGEREKLFF. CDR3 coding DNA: TGCGCCAGCAGCTTGGTGACAGGGGAAAGGGAAAAACTGTTTTTT.

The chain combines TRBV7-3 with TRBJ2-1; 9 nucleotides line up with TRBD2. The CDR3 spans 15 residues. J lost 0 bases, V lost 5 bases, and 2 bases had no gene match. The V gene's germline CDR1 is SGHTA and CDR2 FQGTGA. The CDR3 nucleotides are TGTGCCAGCAGCCTTAGCGGGGGCTCCTACAATGAGCAGTTCTTC. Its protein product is CASSLSGGSYNEQFF.

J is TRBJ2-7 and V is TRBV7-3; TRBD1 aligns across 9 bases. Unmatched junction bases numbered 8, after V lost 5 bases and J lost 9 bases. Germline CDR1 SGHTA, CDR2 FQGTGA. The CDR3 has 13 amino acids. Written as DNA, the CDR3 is TGTGCCAGCAGCCCGGACAGGGGCGAAGTGCAGTACTTC. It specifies CASSPDRGEVQYF.

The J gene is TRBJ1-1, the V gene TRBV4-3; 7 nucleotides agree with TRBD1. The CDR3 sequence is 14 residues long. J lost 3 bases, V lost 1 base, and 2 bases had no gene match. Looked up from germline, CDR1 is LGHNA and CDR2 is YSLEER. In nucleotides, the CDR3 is TGCGCCAGCAGCCAAGCACAGGGGTACACTGAAGCTTTCTTT. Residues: CASSQAQGYTEAFF.

The CDR3 region is CASSQGLPLPYNEQFF. The DNA of the CDR3 is TGCGCCAGCAGCCAGGGACTCCCGTTACCCTACAATGAGCAGTTCTTC. The V gene is TRBV4-1, the J gene TRBJ2-1; D perhaps matches TRBD2 (6 bases). The CDR3 sequence is 16 residues long. In germline, CDR1 is MGHRA, CDR2 YSYEKL. V lost 3 bases, J lost 2 bases, and 14 bases lay in between.

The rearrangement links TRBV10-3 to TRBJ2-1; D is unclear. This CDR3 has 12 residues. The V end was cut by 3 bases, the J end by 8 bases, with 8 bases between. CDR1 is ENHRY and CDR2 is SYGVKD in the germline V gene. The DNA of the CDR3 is TGTGCCATCAGTGAATCTCCCGATGAGCAGTTCTTC. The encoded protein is CAISESPDEQFF.

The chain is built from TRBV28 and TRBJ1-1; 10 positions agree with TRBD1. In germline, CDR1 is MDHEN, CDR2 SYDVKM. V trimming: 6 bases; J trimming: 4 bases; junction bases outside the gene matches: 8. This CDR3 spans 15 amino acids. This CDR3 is CASSQGGTGATEAFF. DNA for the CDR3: TGTGCCAGCAGCCAAGGTGGGACAGGGGCCACTGAAGCTTTCTTT.

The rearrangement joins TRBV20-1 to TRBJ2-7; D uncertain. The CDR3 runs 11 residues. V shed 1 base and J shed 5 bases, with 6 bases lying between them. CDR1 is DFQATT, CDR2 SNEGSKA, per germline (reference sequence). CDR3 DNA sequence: TGCAGTGCTAGAGGTCCGGACGAGCAGTACTTC. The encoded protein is CSARGPDEQYF.

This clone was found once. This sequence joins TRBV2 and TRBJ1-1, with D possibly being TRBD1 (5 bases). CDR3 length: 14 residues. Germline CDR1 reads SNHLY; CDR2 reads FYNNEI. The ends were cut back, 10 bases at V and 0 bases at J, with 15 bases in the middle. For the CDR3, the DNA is TGTGCCACTTCAAAGACAGTTATGAACACTGAAGCTTTCTTT. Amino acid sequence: CATSKTVMNTEAFF.

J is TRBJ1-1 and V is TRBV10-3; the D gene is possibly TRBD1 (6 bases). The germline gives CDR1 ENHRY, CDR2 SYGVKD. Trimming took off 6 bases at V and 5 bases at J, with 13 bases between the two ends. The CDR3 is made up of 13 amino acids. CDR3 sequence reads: CAISYQGWTEAFF. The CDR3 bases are TGTGCCATCAGCTATCAGGGGTGGACTGAAGCTTTCTTT.

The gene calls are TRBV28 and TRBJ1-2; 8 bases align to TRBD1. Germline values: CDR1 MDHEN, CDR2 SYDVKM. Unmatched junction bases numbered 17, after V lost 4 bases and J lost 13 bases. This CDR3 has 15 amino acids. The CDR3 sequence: CASSYSLGQGPISTF. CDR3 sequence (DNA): TGTGCCAGCAGTTACTCCCTCGGACAGGGTCCTATTAGCACCTTC.

The CDR3 is CASSRGRQPPPSGRHTDTQYF. The CDR3 DNA sequence: TGTGCCAGCAGCAGAGGTCGGCAGCCACCTCCTAGCGGGAGGCACACAGATACGCAGTATTTT. The chain carries TRBV21-1 and TRBJ2-3; TRBD2 reflects the table's D call only, with no check against the DNA. TRBV21-1 is annotated as a pseudogene. The CDR3 sequence is 21 residues long.

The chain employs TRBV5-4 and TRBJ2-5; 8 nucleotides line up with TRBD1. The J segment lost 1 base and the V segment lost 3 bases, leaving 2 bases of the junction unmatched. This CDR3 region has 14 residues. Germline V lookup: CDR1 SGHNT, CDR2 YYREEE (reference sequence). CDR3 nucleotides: TGTGCCAGCAGCTCCGGACAGGGCCAAGAGACCCAGTACTTC. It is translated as CASSSGQGQETQYF.

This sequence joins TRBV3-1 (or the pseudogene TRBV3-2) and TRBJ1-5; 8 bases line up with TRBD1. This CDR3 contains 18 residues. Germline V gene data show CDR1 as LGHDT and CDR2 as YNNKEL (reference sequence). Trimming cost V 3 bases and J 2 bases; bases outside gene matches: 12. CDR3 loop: CASSHLRGTGWGNQPQHF. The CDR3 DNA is TGTGCCAGCAGCCACCTAAGGGGGACAGGTTGGGGCAATCAGCCCCAGCATTTT.

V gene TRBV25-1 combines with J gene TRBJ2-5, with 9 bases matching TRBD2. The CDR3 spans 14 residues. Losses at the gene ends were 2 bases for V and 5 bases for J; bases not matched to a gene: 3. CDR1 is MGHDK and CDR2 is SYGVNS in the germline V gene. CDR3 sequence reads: CASSELAGRETQYF. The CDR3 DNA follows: TGTGCCAGCAGTGAACTAGCGGGGAGGGAGACCCAGTACTTC.

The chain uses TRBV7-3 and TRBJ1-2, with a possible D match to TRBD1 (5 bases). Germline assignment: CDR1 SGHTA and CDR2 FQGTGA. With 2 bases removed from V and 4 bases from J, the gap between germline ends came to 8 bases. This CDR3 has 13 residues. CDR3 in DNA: TGTGCCAGCAGCTTACCGGGGGGCTATGGCTACACCTTC. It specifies CASSLPGGYGYTF.

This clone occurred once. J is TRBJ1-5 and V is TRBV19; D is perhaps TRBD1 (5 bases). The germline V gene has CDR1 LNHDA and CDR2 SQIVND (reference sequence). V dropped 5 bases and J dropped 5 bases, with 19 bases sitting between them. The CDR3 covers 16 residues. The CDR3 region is CASSFTQDTSDQPQHF. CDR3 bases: TGTGCCAGTAGTTTCACACAGGACACAAGCGATCAGCCCCAGCATTTT. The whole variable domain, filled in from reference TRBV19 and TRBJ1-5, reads DGGITQSPKYLFRKEGQNVTLSCEQNLNHDAMYWYRQDPGQGLRLIYYSQIVNDFQKGDIAEGYSVSREKKESFPLTVTSAQKNPTAFYLCASSFTQDTSDQPQHFGDGTRLSIL.

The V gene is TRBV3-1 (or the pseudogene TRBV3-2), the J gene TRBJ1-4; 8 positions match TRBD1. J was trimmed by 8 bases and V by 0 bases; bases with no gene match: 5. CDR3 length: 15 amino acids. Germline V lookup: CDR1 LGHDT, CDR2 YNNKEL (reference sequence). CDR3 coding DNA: TGTGCCAGCAGCCAAGAAGGACAGGGTTGGGAAAAACTGTTTTTT. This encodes CASSQEGQGWEKLFF.

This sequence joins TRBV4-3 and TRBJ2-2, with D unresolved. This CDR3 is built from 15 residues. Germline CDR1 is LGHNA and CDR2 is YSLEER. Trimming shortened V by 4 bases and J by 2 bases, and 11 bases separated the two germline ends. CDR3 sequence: CASSLATYNTGELFF. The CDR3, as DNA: TGCGCCAGCAGCCTGGCAACGTACAACACCGGGGAGCTGTTTTTT.

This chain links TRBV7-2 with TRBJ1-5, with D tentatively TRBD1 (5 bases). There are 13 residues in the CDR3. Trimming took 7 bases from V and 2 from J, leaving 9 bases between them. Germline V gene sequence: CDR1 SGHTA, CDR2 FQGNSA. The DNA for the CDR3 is TGTGCCAGCAACTGGGGGGGCAATCAGCCCCAGCATTTT. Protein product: CASNWGGNQPQHF.

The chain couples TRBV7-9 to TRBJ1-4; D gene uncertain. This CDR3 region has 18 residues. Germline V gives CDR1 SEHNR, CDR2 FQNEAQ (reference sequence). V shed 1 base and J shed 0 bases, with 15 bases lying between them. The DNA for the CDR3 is TGTGCCAGCAGCTTAGGGCGGGCGGCCTTTACAACTAATGAAAAACTGTTTTTT. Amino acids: CASSLGRAAFTTNEKLFF.

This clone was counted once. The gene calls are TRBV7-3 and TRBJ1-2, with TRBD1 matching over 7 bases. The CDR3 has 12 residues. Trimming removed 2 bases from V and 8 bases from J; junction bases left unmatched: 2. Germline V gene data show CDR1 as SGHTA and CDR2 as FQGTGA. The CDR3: CASSLGGGGYTF. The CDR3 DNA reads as TGTGCCAGCAGCTTAGGAGGGGGCGGCTACACCTTC.

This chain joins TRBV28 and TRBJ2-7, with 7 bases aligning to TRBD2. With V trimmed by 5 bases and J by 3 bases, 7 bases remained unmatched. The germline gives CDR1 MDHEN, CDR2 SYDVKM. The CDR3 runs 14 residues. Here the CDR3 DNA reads TGTGCCAGCAGTCAAGGTGGGGGGGGCTACGAGCAGTACTTC. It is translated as CASSQGGGGYEQYF.

For the CDR3, the DNA is TGTGCCAGCAGCGACCAGGGTAAAGAGACCCAGTACTTC. Residues: CASSDQGKETQYF. The genes are TRBV7-9 and TRBJ2-5, with D possibly matching TRBD1 (5 bases). This CDR3 is 13 amino acids long. V lost 5 bases and J lost 3, with 10 bases in between. Germline V gene data show CDR1 as SEHNR and CDR2 as FQNEAQ (reference sequence).

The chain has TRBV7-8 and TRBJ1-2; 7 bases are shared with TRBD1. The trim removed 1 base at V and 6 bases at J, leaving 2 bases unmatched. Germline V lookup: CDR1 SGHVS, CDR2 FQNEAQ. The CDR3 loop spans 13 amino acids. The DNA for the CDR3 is TGTGCCAGCAGCTTAGACGACAGGGATGGCTACACCTTC. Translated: CASSLDDRDGYTF.